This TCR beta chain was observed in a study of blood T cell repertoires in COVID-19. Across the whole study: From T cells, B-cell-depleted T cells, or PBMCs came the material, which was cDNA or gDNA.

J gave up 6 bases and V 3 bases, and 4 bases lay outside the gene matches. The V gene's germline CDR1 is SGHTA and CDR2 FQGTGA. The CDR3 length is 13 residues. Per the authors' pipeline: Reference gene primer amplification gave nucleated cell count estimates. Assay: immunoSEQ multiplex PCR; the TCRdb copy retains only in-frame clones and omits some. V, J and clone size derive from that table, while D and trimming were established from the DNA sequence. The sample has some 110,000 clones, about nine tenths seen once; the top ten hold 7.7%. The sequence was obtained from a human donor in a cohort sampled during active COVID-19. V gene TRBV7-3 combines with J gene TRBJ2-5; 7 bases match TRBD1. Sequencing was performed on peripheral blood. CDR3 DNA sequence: TGTGCCAGCAGCTTTACAGGGGAGAAGACCCAGTACTTC. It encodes CASSFTGEKTQYF.